Presented here are 16 T cell receptor beta chains from one specimen sequenced in a study of CD8 T cells in ankylosing spondylitis. Study conclusions and caveats: Fewer than 10 highly homologous variants formed a TCR beta motif that appeared characteristic of ankylosing spondylitis blood.

TCRdb reprocessed the 5' RACE reads with MiXCR, giving one entry per CDR3 protein. The sample contains a few hundred thousand distinct CDR3 sequences, 20% to 25% of which appear only once. Their target antigens are unknown. Sequencing was carried out using blood, either unsorted or a sorted T cell fraction (not recorded which). The receptors were gathered from a male donor with ankylosing spondylitis.

There are a few counts of this clonotype. The V and J genes are TRBV20-1 and TRBJ1-6; D gene ambiguous. The CDR3 runs 13 residues. CDR1 and CDR2 (germline): DFQATT, SNEGSKA (reference sequence). V was trimmed by 5 bases and J by 10 bases, leaving 15 bases between them. CDR3 DNA: TGCAGTGCTGCCGAGAAGTCGGGATCACCCCTCCACTTT. Its protein product is CSAAEKSGSPLHF.

The chain carries TRBV29-1 and TRBJ1-5; D is ambiguous. The CDR3 has 13 residues. The germline gives CDR1 SQVTM, CDR2 ANQGSEA. In nucleotides, the CDR3 is TGCAGTTTCGGGGAGAAAAGCAATCAGCCCCAGCATTTT. Translation gives CSFGEKSNQPQHF.

The chain uses TRBV25-1 and TRBJ2-3, with TRBD1 identical over 11 bases. Trimming cost V 4 bases and J 4 bases; bases outside gene matches: 4. CDR3 length: 15 residues. CDR1 and CDR2 (germline): MGHDK, SYGVNS. CDR3 region: CASSGDRGFPDTQYF. The DNA for the CDR3 is TGTGCCAGCAGTGGGGACAGGGGGTTTCCAGATACGCAGTATTTT. The full variable domain, in which reference TRBV25-1 and TRBJ2-3 provide the parts outside the CDR3, is EADIYQTPRYLVIGTGKKITLECSQTMGHDKMYWYQQDPGMELHLIHYSYGVNSTEKGDLSSESTVSRIRTEHFPLTLESARPSHTSQYLCASSGDRGFPDTQYFGPGTRLTVL.

V usage is TRBV20-1 and J usage is TRBJ2-1; 10 bases are a match to TRBD2. The V gene's germline CDR1 is DFQATT and CDR2 SNEGSKA (reference sequence). After removal of 6 bases from V and 8 bases from J, the junction contained 13 bases not matched to a gene. This CDR3 spans 15 amino acids. CDR3 sequence (DNA): TGCAGTGCCAGGGGTTTAGCGGGAGGCCGGGATGAGCAGTTCTTC. This codes for CSARGLAGGRDEQFF.

The chain joins TRBV5-1 to TRBJ1-4; 10 positions agree with TRBD1. V lost 3 bases and J lost 7; bases outside the gene matches: 6. The CDR3 is 15 amino acids. Germline-derived CDR1 and CDR2 are SGHRS and YFSETQ. CDR3 protein: CASSSHDRGREKLFF. Written as DNA, the CDR3 is TGCGCCAGCAGCTCCCATGACAGGGGGCGTGAAAAACTGTTTTTT.

The chain combines TRBV18 with TRBJ2-7; no clear D gene. Germline-derived CDR1 and CDR2 are KGHSH and LQKENI. V lost 10 bases and J lost 2, with 12 bases in between. The CDR3 totals 12 residues. The CDR3 here is CATADGTYEQYF. CDR3 DNA sequence: TGTGCCACCGCGGACGGTACCTACGAGCAGTACTTC.

This clonotype showed up many times. The chain couples TRBV3-1 to TRBJ2-3; 7 positions agree with TRBD2. V shed 1 base and J 2 bases; nucleotides not matched to a gene: 3. This CDR3 has 15 residues. Germline-derived CDR1 and CDR2 are LGHDT and YNNKEL (reference sequence). CDR3 nucleotide sequence: TGTGCCAGCAGCCAAGCGGGACTAACCACAGATACGCAGTATTTT. Translation gives CASSQAGLTTDTQYF.

This clonotype was picked up many times. This chain links TRBV5-6 with TRBJ1-5; D ambiguous. The V end was cut by 1 base, the J end by 3 bases, with 2 bases between. This CDR3 contains 12 residues. Germline CDR1 SGHDT, CDR2 YYEEEE. CDR3 nucleotide sequence: TGTGCCAGCAGCTTGCTCAATCAGCCCCAGCATTTT. Amino acid sequence: CASSLLNQPQHF.

The rearrangement links TRBV4-1 to TRBJ1-1; D gene uncertain. There are 15 residues in the CDR3. V shed 0 bases and J shed 4 bases, with 12 bases lying between them. Per germline, CDR1 MGHRA and CDR2 YSYEKL. The CDR3 reads CASSQDPGISTEAFF. DNA of the CDR3: TGCGCCAGCAGCCAAGATCCGGGGATTAGCACTGAAGCTTTCTTT.

The genes are TRBV5-1 and TRBJ1-4; TRBD1 matches at 7 bases. The CDR3 covers 14 residues. V lost 4 bases and J lost 4; bases outside the gene matches: 4. Germline CDR1 is SGHRS and CDR2 is YFSETQ. Here the CDR3 reads CASSTGQSNEKLFF. Written as DNA, the CDR3 is TGCGCCAGCAGCACGGGACAGAGTAATGAAAAACTGTTTTTT.

This chain links TRBV20-1 with TRBJ1-2; D ambiguous. V was shortened by 7 bases and J by 4 bases, with 22 bases between the two germline ends. This CDR3 has 15 residues. Germline lookup yields CDR1 DFQATT and CDR2 SNEGSKA (reference sequence). CDR3 loop: CSVMPPGPSIYGYTF. The CDR3 DNA follows: TGCAGTGTTATGCCACCGGGCCCTAGCATCTATGGCTACACCTTC.

This chain joins TRBV6-5 and TRBJ2-7; possible D gene TRBD2, 5 bases. Germline V lookup: CDR1 MNHEY, CDR2 SVGAGI. The CDR3 has 15 residues. Trimming stripped 4 bases from V and 3 bases from J, with 16 bases between. CDR3 in amino acids: CASSFQSAGFYEQYF. As DNA, the CDR3 is TGTGCCAGCAGTTTTCAGAGCGCGGGTTTCTACGAGCAGTACTTC.

There are a few counts of this clonotype. The chain combines TRBV20-1 with TRBJ1-5, with D possibly matching TRBD1 (5 bases). The germline V gene encodes CDR1 DFQATT and CDR2 SNEGSKA (reference sequence). Between the trimmed V and J ends, which lost 0 bases and 2 bases, there was a span of 11 bases. CDR3 length equals 15 residues. The CDR3 DNA follows: TGCAGTGCTAGAGATACCAGGGCCGGCAATCAGCCCCAGCATTTT. Its protein is CSARDTRAGNQPQHF.

V is TRBV5-1 and J is TRBJ1-2; 10 bases align to TRBD1. CDR3 length: 15 amino acids. Losses at the gene ends were 4 bases for V and 5 bases for J; bases not matched to a gene: 8. In germline, CDR1 is SGHRS, CDR2 YFSETQ. CDR3 sequence: CASSPVRQGAYGYTF. For the CDR3, the DNA is TGCGCCAGCAGCCCGGTGCGACAGGGGGCTTATGGCTACACCTTC.

This clonotype was seen a few times. CDR3 residues: CASSLVGTAYSNQPQHF. In DNA, the CDR3 is TGCGCCAGCAGCTTGGTGGGCACCGCGTATAGCAATCAGCCCCAGCATTTT. The V call is TRBV5-1, the J call TRBJ1-5; D remains ambiguous. Germline V gene sequence: CDR1 SGHRS, CDR2 YFSETQ. The V end lost 0 bases, the J end lost 0 bases, and 13 bases lay between the germline ends. This CDR3 spans 17 amino acids.

CDR3: CASSPGTVSGANVLTF. The CDR3 DNA reads as TGTGCCAGCTCACCCGGGACCGTTTCTGGGGCCAACGTCCTGACTTTC. The rearrangement joins TRBV18 to TRBJ2-6; D possibly matches TRBD1 or TRBD2 (5 bases each). The CDR3 has 16 residues. Trimming removed 3 bases at V and 1 base at J, with 10 bases between. Germline-derived CDR1 and CDR2 are KGHSH and LQKENI.